This TCR beta chain emerged from a study of early T cells in non-severe SARS-CoV-2 infection. Study information: Chains were unpaired, as sequencing was done on bulk RNA from unsorted whole blood. Overall study results and limits: CD4 and private specificities were missed by VDJdb matching, which favored anti-spike CD8 responses.

This CDR3 spans 15 amino acids. Germline-derived CDR1 and CDR2 are LNHNV and YYDKDF (reference sequence). The germline V and J ends were trimmed by 11 bases and 3 bases, with 20 bases remaining between them. Researchers attached unique molecular identifiers to individual cDNA molecules. TCRdb redid the calling of the 5' RACE reads with MiXCR, one entry per CDR3 protein. The data show roughly 60,000 distinct CDR3 sequences, less than 15% seen once. Worth noting for this clonotype: The antigen remains unidentified.

The chain couples TRBV15 to TRBJ2-1; the D gene is possibly TRBD2 (5 bases). The sample was whole blood. The clonotype was recovered from an adult who was a healthcare worker with PCR-confirmed SARS-CoV-2 infection or an uninfected control (not recorded which). The chain's CDR3 is CASSQRSGSYNEQFF. CDR3 coding DNA: TGTGCCTCGTCACAGCGGTCCGGTAGCTACAATGAGCAGTTCTTC.